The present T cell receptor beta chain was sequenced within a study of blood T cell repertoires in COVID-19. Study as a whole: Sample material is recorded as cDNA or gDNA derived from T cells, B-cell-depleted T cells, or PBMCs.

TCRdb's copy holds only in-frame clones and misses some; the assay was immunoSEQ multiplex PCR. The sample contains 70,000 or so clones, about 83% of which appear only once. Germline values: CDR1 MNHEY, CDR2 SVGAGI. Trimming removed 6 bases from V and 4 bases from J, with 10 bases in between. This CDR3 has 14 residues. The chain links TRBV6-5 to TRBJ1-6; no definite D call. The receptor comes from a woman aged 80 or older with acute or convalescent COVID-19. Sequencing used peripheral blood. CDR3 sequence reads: CASSNAEYNSPLHF. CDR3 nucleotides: TGTGCCAGCAGCAATGCAGAATATAATTCACCCCTCCACTTT.